This TCR beta chain was sequenced during a study of cytomegalovirus exposure and HLA in healthy donors. Study results and limitations: CMV serostatus stood as the only immune exposure information on hand. Reportedly, TCR beta sequences accurately predicted HLA-A and HLA-B alleles in most subjects.

Use of 60 Vbeta and 13 Jbeta primers characterized the PCR. Using immunoSEQ multiplex PCR, the repertoire was profiled, and TCRdb retains in-frame clones only, with some absent. The sample lists around 150,000 clones; over 60% were seen once. Trimming removed 0 bases at V and 3 bases at J, with 16 bases between. CDR1 and CDR2 from the germline V gene are SGDLS and YYNGEE. CDR3 length: 17 residues. Turning to this clone: Its antigen is still unknown.

The sequencing input was PBMCs. The receptor was derived from a man aged 40-55 years in good health and CMV-seronegative. The chain carries TRBV9 and TRBJ2-1; D is ambiguous. The CDR3 nucleotides read TGTGCCAGCAGCGTAGGAGGAAGCCTACCTAACTACAATGAGCAGTTCTTC. Its protein is CASSVGGSLPNYNEQFF. Combining the CDR3 with reference TRBV9 and TRBJ2-1 gives the whole variable domain DSGVTQTPKHLITATGQRVTLRCSPRSGDLSVYWYQQSLDQGLQFLIQYYNGEERAKGNILERFSAQQFPDLHSELNLSSLELGDSALYFCASSVGGSLPNYNEQFFGPGTRLTVL.